This TCR beta chain was captured by sequencing in a study of blood T cell repertoires in COVID-19. Turning to the study itself: The United States, Italy and Spain provided the acute and convalescent COVID-19 samples. Sample material is recorded as cDNA or gDNA derived from T cells, B-cell-depleted T cells, or PBMCs.

How the authors handled the data: Counts of nucleated cells, estimated from reference gene primer amplification, were obtained. The table came from immunoSEQ multiplex PCR; TCRdb's copy has only in-frame clones and leaves some out. The DNA was the basis for D and trimming; V, J and clone size are from that table. The sample includes roughly 62,000 clones, 85% to 90% of them seen just once. Germline V gives CDR1 SNHLY, CDR2 FYNNEI. V lost 6 bases, J lost 4 bases, and 5 bases lay in between. The CDR3 totals 11 residues. The receptor was isolated from a man between 65 and 85 years old with acute or convalescent COVID-19. This chain uses TRBV2 with TRBJ2-3; D is ambiguous. Sequencing used peripheral blood. CDR3 DNA: TGTGCCAGCAGCTTTTCAGATACGCAGTATTTT. Translating gives CASSFSDTQYF.